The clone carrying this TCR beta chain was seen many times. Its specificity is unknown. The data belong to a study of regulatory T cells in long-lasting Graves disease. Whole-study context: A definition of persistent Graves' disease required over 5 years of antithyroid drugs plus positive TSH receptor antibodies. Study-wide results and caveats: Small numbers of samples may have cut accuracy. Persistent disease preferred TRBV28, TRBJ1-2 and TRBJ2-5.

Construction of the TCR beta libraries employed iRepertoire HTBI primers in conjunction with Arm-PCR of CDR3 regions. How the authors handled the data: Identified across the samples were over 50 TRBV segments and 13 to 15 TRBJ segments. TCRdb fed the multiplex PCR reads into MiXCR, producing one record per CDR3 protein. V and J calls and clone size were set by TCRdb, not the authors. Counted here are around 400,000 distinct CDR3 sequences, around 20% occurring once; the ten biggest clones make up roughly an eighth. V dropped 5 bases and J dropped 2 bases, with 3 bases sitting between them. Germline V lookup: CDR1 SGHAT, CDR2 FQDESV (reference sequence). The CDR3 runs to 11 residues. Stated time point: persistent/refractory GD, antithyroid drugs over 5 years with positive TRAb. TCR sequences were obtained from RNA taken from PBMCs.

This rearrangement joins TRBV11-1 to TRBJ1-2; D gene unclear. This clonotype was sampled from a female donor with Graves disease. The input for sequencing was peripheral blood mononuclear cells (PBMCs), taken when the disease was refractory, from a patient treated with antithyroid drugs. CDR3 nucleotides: TGTGCCAGCAGCGGAAACTATGGCTACACCTTC. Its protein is CASSGNYGYTF.